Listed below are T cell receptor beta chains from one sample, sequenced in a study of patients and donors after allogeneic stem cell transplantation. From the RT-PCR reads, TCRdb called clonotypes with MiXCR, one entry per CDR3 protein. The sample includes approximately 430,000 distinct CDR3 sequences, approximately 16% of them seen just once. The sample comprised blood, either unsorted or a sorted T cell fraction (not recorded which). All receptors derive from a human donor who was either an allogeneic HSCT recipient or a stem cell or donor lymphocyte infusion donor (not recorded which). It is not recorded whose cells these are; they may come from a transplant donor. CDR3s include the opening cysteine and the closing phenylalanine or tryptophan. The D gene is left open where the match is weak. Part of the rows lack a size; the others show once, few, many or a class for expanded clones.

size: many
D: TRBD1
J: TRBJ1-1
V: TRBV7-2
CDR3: CASSPWDRKKEAFF
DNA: TGTGCCAGCAGCCCCTGGGACAGAAAAAAAGAAGCTTTCTTT

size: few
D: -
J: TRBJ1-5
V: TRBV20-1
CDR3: CSVSAPRGSPKGQPQHF
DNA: TGCAGTGTTTCGGCCCCCAGGGGTTCCCCCAAGGGGCAGCCCCAGCATTTT

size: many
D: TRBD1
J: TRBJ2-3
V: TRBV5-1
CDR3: CASSSGQPTDTQYF
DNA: TGCGCCAGCAGCTCGGGACAGCCCACAGATACGCAGTATTTT

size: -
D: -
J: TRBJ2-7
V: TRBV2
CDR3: CASLWSGSSYEQYF
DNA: TGTGCCAGCCTGTGGAGCGGTAGCTCCTACGAGCAGTACTTC

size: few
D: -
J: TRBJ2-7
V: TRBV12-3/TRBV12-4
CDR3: CASSLTGDGYEQYF
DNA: TGTGCCAGCAGTCTTACGGGGGACGGCTACGAGCAGTACTTC

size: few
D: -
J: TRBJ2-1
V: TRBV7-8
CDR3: CASSLVGDKKSNEQFF
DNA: TGTGCCAGCAGCTTAGTTGGCGACAAGAAGAGCAATGAGCAGTTCTTC

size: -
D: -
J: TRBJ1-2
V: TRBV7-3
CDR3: CATSQAGYGYTF
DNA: TGTGCCACTTCACAGGCGGGGTATGGCTACACCTTC

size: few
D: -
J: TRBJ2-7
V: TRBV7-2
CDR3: CASSLASPGHGSYEQYF
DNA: TGTGCCAGCAGCTTAGCCTCGCCGGGACACGGCTCCTACGAGCAGTACTTC

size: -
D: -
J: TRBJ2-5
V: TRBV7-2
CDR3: CASSLSRSQETQYF
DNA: TGTGCCAGCAGCTTATCGCGGAGTCAAGAGACCCAGTACTTC

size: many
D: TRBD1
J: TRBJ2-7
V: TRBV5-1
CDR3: CASSPPGQGSYEQYF
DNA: TGCGCCAGCAGTCCCCCGGGACAGGGCTCCTACGAGCAGTACTTC